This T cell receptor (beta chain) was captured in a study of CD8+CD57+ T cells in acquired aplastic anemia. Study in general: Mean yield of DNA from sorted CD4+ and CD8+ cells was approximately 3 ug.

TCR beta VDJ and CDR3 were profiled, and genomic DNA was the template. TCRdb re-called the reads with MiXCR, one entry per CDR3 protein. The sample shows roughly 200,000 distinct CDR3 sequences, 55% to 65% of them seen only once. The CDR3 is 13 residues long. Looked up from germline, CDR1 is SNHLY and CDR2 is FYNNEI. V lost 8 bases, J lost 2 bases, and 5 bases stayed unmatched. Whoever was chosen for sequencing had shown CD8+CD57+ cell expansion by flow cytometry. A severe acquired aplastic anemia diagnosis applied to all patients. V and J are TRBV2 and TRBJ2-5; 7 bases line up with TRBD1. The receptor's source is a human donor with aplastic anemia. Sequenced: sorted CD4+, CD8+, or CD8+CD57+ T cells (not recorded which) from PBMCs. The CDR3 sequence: CASRGGRQETQYF. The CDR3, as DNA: TGTGCCAGCCGAGGGGGCAGGCAAGAGACCCAGTACTTC.